The clone carrying this T cell receptor (beta chain) was detected only a few times. Antigen specificity is unknown. This entry comes from a study of regulatory T cells in long-lasting Graves disease. V was pared by 9 bases and J by 6 bases, with 12 bases of the junction left unmatched. This CDR3 spans 14 amino acids. Germline CDR1 and CDR2: MRHNA and SNTAGT. Building of the TCR beta libraries involved iRepertoire HTBI primers and Arm-PCR of CDR3 regions. TCRdb fed the multiplex PCR reads into MiXCR, producing one record per CDR3 protein. The repertoire has 700,000 or so distinct CDR3 sequences, around 30% of them found once; the top ten carry about two fifths. As for time point: persistent/refractory GD, antithyroid drugs over 5 years with positive TRAb. Following extraction of RNA from PBMCs, that RNA was used to make the TCR library. Study observations and caveats: More public clonotypes were shared by persistent patients (2,741) than by new patients (roughly 930).

The sample consisted of peripheral blood mononuclear cells (PBMCs), taken when the disease was refractory, from a patient treated with antithyroid drugs. This sequence joins TRBV6-4 and TRBJ2-7, with 9 bases fitting TRBD1. This receptor was taken from a female donor with Graves disease. The CDR3 region has the DNA TGTGCCAGTGCGGGACAGGGTAATCCCAGCGAGCAGTACTTC. Residues: CASAGQGNPSEQYF.